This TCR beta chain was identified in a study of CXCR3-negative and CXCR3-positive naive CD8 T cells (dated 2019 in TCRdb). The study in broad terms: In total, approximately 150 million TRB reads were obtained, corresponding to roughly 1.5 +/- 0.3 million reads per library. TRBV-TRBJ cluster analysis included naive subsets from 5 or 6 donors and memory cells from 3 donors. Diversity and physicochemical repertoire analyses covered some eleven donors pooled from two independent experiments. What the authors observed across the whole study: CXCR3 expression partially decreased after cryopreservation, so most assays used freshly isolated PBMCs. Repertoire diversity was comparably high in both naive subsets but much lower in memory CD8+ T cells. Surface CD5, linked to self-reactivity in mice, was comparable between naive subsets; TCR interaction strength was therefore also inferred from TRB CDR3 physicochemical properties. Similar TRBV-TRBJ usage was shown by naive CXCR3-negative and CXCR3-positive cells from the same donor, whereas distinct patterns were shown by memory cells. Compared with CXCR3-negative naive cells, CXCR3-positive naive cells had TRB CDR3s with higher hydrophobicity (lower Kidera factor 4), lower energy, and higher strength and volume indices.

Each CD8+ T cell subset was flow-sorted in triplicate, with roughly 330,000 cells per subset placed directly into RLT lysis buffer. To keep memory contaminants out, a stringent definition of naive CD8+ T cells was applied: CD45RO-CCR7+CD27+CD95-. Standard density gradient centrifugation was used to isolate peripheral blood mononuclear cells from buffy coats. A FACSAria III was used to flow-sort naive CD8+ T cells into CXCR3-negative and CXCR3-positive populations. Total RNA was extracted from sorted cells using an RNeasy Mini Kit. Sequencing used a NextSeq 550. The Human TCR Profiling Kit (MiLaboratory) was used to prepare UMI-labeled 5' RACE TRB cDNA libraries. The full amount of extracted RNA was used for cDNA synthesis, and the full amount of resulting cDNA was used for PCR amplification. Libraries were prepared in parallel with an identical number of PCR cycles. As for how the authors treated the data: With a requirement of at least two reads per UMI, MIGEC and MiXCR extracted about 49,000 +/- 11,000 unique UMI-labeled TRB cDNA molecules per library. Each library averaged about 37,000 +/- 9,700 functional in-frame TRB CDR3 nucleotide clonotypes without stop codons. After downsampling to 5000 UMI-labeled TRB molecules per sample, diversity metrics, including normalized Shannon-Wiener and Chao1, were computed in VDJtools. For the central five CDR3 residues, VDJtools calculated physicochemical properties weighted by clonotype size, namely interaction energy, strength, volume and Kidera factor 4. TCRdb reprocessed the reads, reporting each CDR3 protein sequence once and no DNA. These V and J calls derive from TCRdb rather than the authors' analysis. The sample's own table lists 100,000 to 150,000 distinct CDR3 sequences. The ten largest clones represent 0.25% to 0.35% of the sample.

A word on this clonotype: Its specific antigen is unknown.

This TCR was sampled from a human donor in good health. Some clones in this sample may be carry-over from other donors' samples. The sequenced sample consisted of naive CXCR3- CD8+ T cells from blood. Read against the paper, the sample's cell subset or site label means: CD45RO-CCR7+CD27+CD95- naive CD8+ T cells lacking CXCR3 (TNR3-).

The CDR3: CASSLTSGGGEQFF. The chain employs TRBV7-3 and TRBJ2-1; checking the TCRdb D call of TRBD2 is not possible without DNA. Inclusive of the bounding cysteine and phenylalanine, the CDR3 is 14 residues long. DNA for this receptor is not on file. From a lookup of the germline V gene, CDR1 and CDR2 are SGHTA and FQGTGA. Full variable domain (CDR3 extended with the reference TRBV7-3 and TRBJ2-1 proteins): GAGVSQTPSNKVTEKGKYVELRCDPISGHTALYWYRQSLGQGPEFLIYFQGTGAADDSGLPNDRFFAVRPEGSVSTLKIQRTERGDSAVYLCASSLTSGGGEQFFGPGTRLTVL.